This is a list of T cell receptor beta chains from one sample in a study of T cells in Graves' hyperthyroidism and ophthalmopathy. In TCRdb, the multiplex PCR reads were re-called with MiXCR into one record per CDR3 protein. The top ten clones hold roughly 30% of a sample with nearly 750,000 distinct CDR3 sequences, over 35% of them seen once. What was sequenced was blood. Every receptor here comes from a woman aged 40 to 50 with Graves' hyperthyroidism. The CDR3 runs from the conserved cysteine through the conserved F or W. Some rows mark clone size as missing; the rest say once, few, many or name a class of expanded clone.

size: few
V: TRBV10-3
J: TRBJ1-4
CDR3: CATILEAPGKLFF

size: NA
V: TRBV2
J: TRBJ2-2
CDR3: CASISGPGELFF

size: many
V: TRBV7-2
J: TRBJ1-1
CDR3: CASSLGQSTGGTEAFF

size: NA
V: TRBV6-1
J: TRBJ1-5
CDR3: CASSPPSGGNQPQHF

size: many
V: TRBV29-1
J: TRBJ2-5
CDR3: CSVGRVPQETQYF

size: once
V: TRBV6-5
J: TRBJ2-2
CDR3: CASSYVGMDGELFF

size: many
V: TRBV7-2
J: TRBJ1-1
CDR3: CASSLFRRIGTEAFF

size: NA
V: TRBV6-2/TRBV6-3
J: TRBJ1-5
CDR3: CASREMSNQPQHF

size: few
V: TRBV12-3/TRBV12-4
J: TRBJ1-1
CDR3: CASRPWGGRVAFF

size: once
V: TRBV29-1
J: TRBJ2-5
CDR3: CSRDRQETQYF

size: few
V: TRBV9
J: TRBJ2-5
CDR3: CASSAGTQETQYF

size: once
V: TRBV20-1
J: TRBJ2-5
CDR3: CSASGGLGKETQYF

size: NA
V: TRBV7-3
J: TRBJ2-7
CDR3: CASSLQGGTLSYEQYF

size: NA
V: TRBV5-1
J: TRBJ2-7
CDR3: CASSLRGTLGSYEQYF

size: few
V: TRBV20-1
J: TRBJ1-5
CDR3: CSARDGAQPQHF

size: NA
V: TRBV10-3
J: TRBJ2-2
CDR3: CAISVGGQADGELFF

size: few
V: TRBV5-1
J: TRBJ2-3
CDR3: CASSLGQEGADTQYF

size: NA
V: TRBV2
J: TRBJ1-4
CDR3: CASSDTDRRYEKLFF

size: NA
V: TRBV2
J: TRBJ1-1
CDR3: CASSGFGGSEAFF

size: NA
V: TRBV9
J: TRBJ1-6
CDR3: CASSQAQNSPLHF

size: NA
V: TRBV20-1
J: TRBJ2-3
CDR3: CSASGTDSTDTQYF

size: many
V: TRBV2
J: TRBJ1-6
CDR3: CASRGDERMDSPLHF

size: many
V: TRBV7-2
J: TRBJ1-5
CDR3: CASSLAADQPQHF

size: NA
V: TRBV11-2
J: TRBJ1-1
CDR3: CASSFRGENTEAFF

size: NA
V: TRBV2
J: TRBJ1-1
CDR3: CASSLLKGTTKNTDEAFF

size: many
V: TRBV9
J: TRBJ1-1
CDR3: CASSLWTTADTEAFF

size: NA
V: TRBV2
J: TRBJ2-7
CDR3: CASSSRLIPGYEQYF

size: few
V: TRBV20-1
J: TRBJ1-5
CDR3: CSARSPGGGIQPQHF

size: NA
V: TRBV4-1
J: TRBJ1-6
CDR3: CASSRGTGGFSPLHF

size: few
V: TRBV5-1
J: TRBJ1-2
CDR3: CASSLGREANYGYTF

size: few
V: TRBV12-3/TRBV12-4
J: TRBJ2-5
CDR3: CASSFFTGQGARETQYF

size: NA
V: TRBV3-1
J: TRBJ1-2
CDR3: CASRYAGANYGYTF

size: NA
V: TRBV12-3/TRBV12-4
J: TRBJ2-7
CDR3: CASRSSSEQYF

size: NA
V: TRBV10-3
J: TRBJ1-1
CDR3: CASSTTGTDRNTEAFF

size: NA
V: TRBV2
J: TRBJ1-6
CDR3: CASRDLAGGNSPLHF

size: many
V: TRBV7-2
J: TRBJ1-3
CDR3: CASSAVPGNTIYF

size: NA
V: TRBV20-1
J: TRBJ1-1
CDR3: CSARSYRAGENSEAFF

size: NA
V: TRBV2
J: TRBJ1-5
CDR3: CASSEWAYNQPQHF

size: NA
V: TRBV14
J: TRBJ1-5
CDR3: CANSQDDQPQHF

size: few
V: TRBV10-3
J: TRBJ2-6
CDR3: CASSYSRQLRTSSGANVLTF

size: many
V: TRBV12-3/TRBV12-4
J: TRBJ1-2
CDR3: CASTSQIAANYGYTF

size: NA
V: TRBV6-5
J: TRBJ1-1
CDR3: CASRGTNVGTEAFF

size: once
V: TRBV6-1
J: TRBJ1-2
CDR3: CASILEVRDNYGYTF

size: many
V: TRBV10-3
J: TRBJ1-1
CDR3: CAISELLTGAGTEAFF

size: few
V: TRBV25-1
J: TRBJ1-5
CDR3: CASSPSGVGLPQHF

size: NA
V: TRBV4-3
J: TRBJ1-5
CDR3: CASSQQDLQGGNQPQHF

size: many
V: TRBV6-5
J: TRBJ2-7
CDR3: CASSDGRAYEQYF

size: NA
V: TRBV12-3/TRBV12-4
J: TRBJ1-1
CDR3: CASSLEGQWWGTEAFF